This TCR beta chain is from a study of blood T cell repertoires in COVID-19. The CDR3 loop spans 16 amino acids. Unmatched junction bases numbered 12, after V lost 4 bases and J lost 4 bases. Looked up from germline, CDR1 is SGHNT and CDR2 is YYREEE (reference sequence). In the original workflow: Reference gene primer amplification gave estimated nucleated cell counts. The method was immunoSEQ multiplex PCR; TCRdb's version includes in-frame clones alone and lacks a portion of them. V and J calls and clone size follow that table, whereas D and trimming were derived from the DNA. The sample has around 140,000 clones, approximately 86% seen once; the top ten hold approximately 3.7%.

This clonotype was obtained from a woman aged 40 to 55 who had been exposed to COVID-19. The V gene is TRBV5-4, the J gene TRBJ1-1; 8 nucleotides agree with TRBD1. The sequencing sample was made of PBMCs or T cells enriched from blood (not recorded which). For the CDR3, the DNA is TGTGCCAGCAGCCAGCGGACAGGGATCTTAGTCACTGAAGCTTTCTTT. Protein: CASSQRTGILVTEAFF.